This T cell receptor (beta chain) originates from a study of cytomegalovirus exposure and HLA in healthy donors. Germline V CDR1 and CDR2: KGHSH, LQKENI. Deletions cut 5 bases from V and 2 bases from J, with 12 bases between. This CDR3 has 14 amino acids. The PCR employed 60 Vbeta primers together with 13 Jbeta primers. In the authors' workflow: Later analysis identified roughly 82 million unique TCR beta chains, about 10 million shared. Some clones are missing from TCRdb's copy, which holds only in-frame ones; the method was immunoSEQ multiplex PCR. V, J and clone size derive from that table, while D and trimming were established from the DNA sequence. Altogether 95,000 to 110,000 clones are present, 73% being singletons, with the ten largest covering around 7.8%. For this clone: Its specificity is not known.

Study outcomes and limitations: Using the classifier, cytomegalovirus status was reportedly diagnosed with high specificity and sensitivity. In a later analysis, an Asian-associated ancestry cluster reportedly showed fewer N-insertions than the roughly 730-donor mean. Sequencing likely caused a cluster of highly shared sequence variants.

The chain combines TRBV18 with TRBJ2-5, with D perhaps TRBD2 (5 bases). The clonotype was recovered from a man aged 30 to 39 in good health and CMV-seronegative. The material sequenced was PBMCs. The CDR3 region is CASSSGSGQETQYF. CDR3 coding DNA: TGTGCCAGCTCATCGGGTTCGGGACAAGAGACCCAGTACTTC.